The source of this T cell receptor beta chain is a study of blood T cell repertoires in COVID-19. Study overall: Researchers got acute and convalescent COVID-19 samples from the United States, Italy and Spain. Nucleic acid was either cDNA or gDNA, and it came from T cells, B-cell-depleted T cells, or PBMCs.

Per germline, CDR1 SGHRS and CDR2 YFSETQ. V shed 0 bases, J shed 11 bases, and the junction held 8 bases outside the gene matches. The length of the CDR3 is 14 residues. Source study methods: Reference gene primer amplification yielded estimated nucleated cell counts. Data came from immunoSEQ multiplex PCR; TCRdb stores just in-frame clones and leaves some out. The V and J calls and clone size come from that table; D and trimming were worked out from the DNA. The data hold some 73,000 clones, with 65% to 85% observed a single time. The genes are TRBV5-1 and TRBJ1-1; 9 bases agree with TRBD1. The specimen sequenced was peripheral blood. This clonotype was sampled from a human donor in a cohort sampled during active COVID-19. The CDR3 DNA is TGCGCCAGCAGCTTGGAGGGACAGGGCGTCTCCGCTTTCTTT. Its protein is CASSLEGQGVSAFF.